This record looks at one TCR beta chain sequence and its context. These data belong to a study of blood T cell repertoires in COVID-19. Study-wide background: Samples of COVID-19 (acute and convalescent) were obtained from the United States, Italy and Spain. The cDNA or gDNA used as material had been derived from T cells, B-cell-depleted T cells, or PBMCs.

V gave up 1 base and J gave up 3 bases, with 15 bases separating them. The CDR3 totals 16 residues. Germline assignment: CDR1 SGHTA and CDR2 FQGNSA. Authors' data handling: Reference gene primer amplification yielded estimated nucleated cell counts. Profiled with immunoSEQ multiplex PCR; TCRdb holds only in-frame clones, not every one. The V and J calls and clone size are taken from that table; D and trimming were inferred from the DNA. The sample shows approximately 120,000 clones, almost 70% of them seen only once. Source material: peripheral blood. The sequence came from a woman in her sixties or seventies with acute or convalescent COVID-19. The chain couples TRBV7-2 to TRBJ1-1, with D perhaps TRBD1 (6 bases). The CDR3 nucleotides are TGTGCCAGCAGCTTAGGGTGGGGGCAGGGAGACACTGAAGCTTTCTTT. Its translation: CASSLGWGQGDTEAFF.